This entry lists 20 T cell receptor beta chains sequenced from one sample in a study of blood T cell repertoires in COVID-19. Clones were sequenced by immunoSEQ multiplex PCR, and TCRdb holds only the in-frame ones, with some missing. The table lists fewer than 350,000 clones, about 89% of them singletons, with approximately 9% in the top ten. Sequencing was performed on peripheral blood. These receptors all stem from a man aged 35 to 55 with active or convalescent COVID-19.

The chain couples TRBV23-1 to TRBJ2-3, with 10 bases identical to TRBD2. TRBV23-1 is flagged as an ORF with uncertain function. The CDR3 contains 16 residues. V was pared by 4 bases and J by 4 bases, with 8 bases of the junction left unmatched. The CDR3 coding sequence is TGCGCCAGCAGTCGCCCGAGCGGGGGGGCCCCAGATACGCAGTATTTT. Its translation is CASSRPSGGAPDTQYF.

Only a few counts were recorded for this clone. In the same sample, other DNA sequences code for this CDR3. CDR3 in amino acids: CASSIAPRGSYEQYF. CDR3 sequence (DNA): TGTGCCAGTAGTATCGCCCCAAGGGGCTCCTACGAGCAGTACTTC. The V call is TRBV19, the J call TRBJ2-7, with D possibly TRBD1 on 5 matching bases. The CDR3 is 15 amino acids. V lost 3 bases to trimming and J lost 0 bases, with 12 bases between them. CDR1 is LNHDA and CDR2 is SQIVND in the germline V gene (reference sequence).

The chain uses TRBV7-2 and TRBJ1-3, with unresolved D. Germline values: CDR1 SGHTA, CDR2 FQGNSA. With 11 bases removed from V and 8 bases from J, the gap between germline ends came to 19 bases. This CDR3 has 13 residues. CDR3 residues: CACRGSGGYTIYF. CDR3 nucleotides: TGTGCCTGTAGAGGGAGCGGCGGATACACCATATATTTT.

The V and J genes are TRBV6-5 and TRBJ2-7; 7 bases line up with TRBD1. This CDR3 is 15 amino acids long. Per germline, CDR1 MNHEY and CDR2 SVGAGI. V shed 6 bases, J shed 2 bases, and the junction held 10 bases outside the gene matches. The CDR3 spells CASSPNRGRTYEQYF. CDR3 in DNA: TGTGCCAGCAGCCCAAACAGGGGAAGAACCTACGAGCAGTACTTC.

The V gene is TRBV24-1, the J gene TRBJ2-1; TRBD2 matches 9 bases. CDR1 is KGHDR, CDR2 SFDVKD, per germline. The trim removed 3 bases at V and 10 bases at J, leaving 15 bases unmatched. The length of the CDR3 is 17 residues. CDR3: CATSDQPPGGRAREQFF. The CDR3 DNA sequence: TGTGCCACCAGTGATCAACCCCCGGGCGGGAGGGCCAGGGAGCAGTTCTTC.

The chain recombines TRBV5-4 with TRBJ2-5, with a tentative D call TRBD1 (5 bases). There are 15 residues in the CDR3. V lost 2 bases and J 0 bases, leaving 11 bases between the germline ends. Germline V gene data show CDR1 as SGHNT and CDR2 as YYREEE (reference sequence). CDR3 DNA: TGTGCCAGCAGCTTTGGAACAGGTCACCAAGAGACCCAGTACTTC. It codes for CASSFGTGHQETQYF.

The rearrangement links TRBV5-1 to TRBJ2-2; possible D gene TRBD1, 6 bases. Germline assignment: CDR1 SGHRS and CDR2 YFSETQ. Trimming shortened V by 6 bases and J by 2 bases, and 11 bases separated the two germline ends. The CDR3 is made up of 14 amino acids. The CDR3 DNA reads as TGCGCCAGCAAGATACAGGGAAACACCGGGGAGCTGTTTTTT. It encodes CASKIQGNTGELFF.

The gene calls are TRBV11-1 and TRBJ1-1; D remains ambiguous. Trimming took off 5 bases at V and 3 bases at J, with 13 bases between the two ends. Germline CDR1 reads SGHAT; CDR2 reads FQDESV (reference sequence). CDR3 length equals 14 residues. The CDR3 nucleotides are TGTGCCAGCAGCCCGAGTTTATCGGACACTGAAGCTTTCTTT. It encodes CASSPSLSDTEAFF.

J is TRBJ1-5 and V is TRBV27, with D hard to call. The CDR3 totals 13 residues. V was pared by 6 bases and J by 4 bases, with 10 bases between. The germline gives CDR1 MNHEY, CDR2 SMNVEV (reference sequence). For the CDR3, the DNA is TGTGCCAGCAGGAGGATGAGTAATCAGCCCCAGCATTTT. Amino acid sequence: CASRRMSNQPQHF.

The rearrangement joins TRBV19 to TRBJ1-2; 9 nucleotides line up with TRBD1. The germline V gene encodes CDR1 LNHDA and CDR2 SQIVND (reference sequence). V was pared by 4 bases and J by 8 bases, with 5 bases of the junction left unmatched. The CDR3 contains 13 residues. Here the CDR3 DNA reads TGTGCCAGTAGTACTAGGGACAGGGTAGGCTACACCTTC. Translation gives CASSTRDRVGYTF. The whole variable domain, remainder taken from reference TRBV19 and TRBJ1-2, is DGGITQSPKYLFRKEGQNVTLSCEQNLNHDAMYWYRQDPGQGLRLIYYSQIVNDFQKGDIAEGYSVSREKKESFPLTVTSAQKNPTAFYLCASSTRDRVGYTFGSGTRLTVV.

This clone was observed a single time. This chain links TRBV2 with TRBJ2-2, with 8 bases matching TRBD1. Trimming took 8 bases from V and 0 from J; bases not matched to a gene: 5. Germline CDR1 is SNHLY and CDR2 is FYNNEI. The CDR3 loop spans 15 amino acids. CDR3 sequence: CASCEDRANTGELFF. As DNA, the CDR3 is TGTGCCAGCTGCGAGGACAGGGCGAACACCGGGGAGCTGTTTTTT.

The genes are TRBV6-6 and TRBJ1-2; 9 positions match TRBD1. The trim removed 7 bases at V and 4 bases at J, leaving 10 bases unmatched. This CDR3 comprises 15 residues. Germline V gene data show CDR1 as MNHNY and CDR2 as SVGAGI (reference sequence). CDR3 amino acids: CASTENRGRTYGYTF. The CDR3 DNA is TGTGCCAGCACCGAAAACAGGGGGCGCACCTATGGCTACACCTTC.

The chain combines TRBV5-1 with TRBJ2-3; maybe TRBD2 (5 bases). Trimming left V 4 bases short and J 5 bases short, with 14 bases between. This CDR3 is 14 amino acids long. Germline-derived CDR1 and CDR2 are SGHRS and YFSETQ. The CDR3 sequence is CASSPGNSRDTQYF. DNA for the CDR3: TGCGCCAGCAGCCCGGGGAATTCCCGAGATACGCAGTATTTT.

This clone was recorded once. This chain links TRBV5-6 with TRBJ1-1, with no clear D. The germline CDR1 and CDR2 sequences are SGHDT and YYEEEE. Trimming cost V 1 base and J 1 base, with 8 bases left between them. The CDR3 runs to 14 residues. The CDR3 DNA reads as TGTGCCAGCAGCTTGTGGGCCTCGAACACTGAAGCTTTCTTT. It encodes CASSLWASNTEAFF.

This chain uses TRBV15 with TRBJ1-2, with 9 nucleotides matching TRBD1. Germline V gene lookup returns CDR1 LNHNV and CDR2 YYDKDF (reference sequence). V dropped 1 base and J dropped 4; count of bases not matched to a gene: 7. This CDR3 has 16 amino acids. The CDR3 protein is CATSRGTGQGGYGYTF. CDR3 DNA: TGTGCCACCAGCAGAGGTACGGGACAGGGCGGCTATGGCTACACCTTC.

Comments on this clone: The sample contains more than one DNA sequence encoding this CDR3. The rearrangement links TRBV11-2 to TRBJ1-5, with 10 bases lining up with TRBD1. The CDR3 is 14 amino acids. V lost 5 bases, J lost 5 bases, and 3 bases stayed unmatched. CDR1 and CDR2 from the germline V gene are SGHAT and FQNNGV. CDR3 in amino acids: CASSPGTGDQPQHF. Here the CDR3 DNA reads TGTGCCAGCAGCCCGGGGACAGGGGATCAGCCCCAGCATTTT.

The gene calls are TRBV29-1 and TRBJ2-7; D not resolved. Trimming cost V 4 bases and J 0 bases, with 13 bases left between them. Germline-derived CDR1 and CDR2 are SQVTM and ANQGSEA. The CDR3 runs to 14 residues. DNA for the CDR3: TGCAGCGTTGTAGGTGGGCAAGGCTCCTACGAGCAGTACTTC. Protein product: CSVVGGQGSYEQYF.

The gene calls are TRBV27 and TRBJ2-3; D may be TRBD1 (6 bases). The germline V gene encodes CDR1 MNHEY and CDR2 SMNVEV (reference sequence). Between the trimmed V and J ends, which lost 2 bases and 2 bases, there was a span of 8 bases. CDR3 length equals 14 residues. CDR3 nucleotides: TGTGCCAGCAGTTTAAACAGGGCCACAGATACGCAGTATTTT. Its protein is CASSLNRATDTQYF.

The rearrangement links TRBV24-1 to TRBJ2-3, with D perhaps TRBD1 (7 bases). The germline V and J ends were trimmed by 7 bases and 2 bases, with 18 bases remaining between them. The CDR3 spans 16 residues. The germline V gene has CDR1 KGHDR and CDR2 SFDVKD. CDR3 coding DNA: TGTGCCACCAGCATGATAGGACAGGACTACACAGATACGCAGTATTTT. Its translation: CATSMIGQDYTDTQYF.

This rearrangement joins TRBV18 to TRBJ2-7; D not certain. Germline CDR1 KGHSH, CDR2 LQKENI. V shed 4 bases and J shed 6 bases, with 13 bases lying between them. The CDR3 length is 13 residues. CDR3 region: CASSLLSVREQYF. CDR3 nucleotides: TGTGCCAGCTCACTCCTATCCGTGCGCGAGCAGTACTTC. Supplemented by reference TRBV18 and TRBJ2-7, the full variable domain reads NAGVMQNPRHLVRRRGQEARLRCSPMKGHSHVYWYRQLPEEGLKFMVYLQKENIIDESGMPKERFSAEFPKEGPSILRIQQVVRGDSAAYFCASSLLSVREQYFGPGTRLTVT.